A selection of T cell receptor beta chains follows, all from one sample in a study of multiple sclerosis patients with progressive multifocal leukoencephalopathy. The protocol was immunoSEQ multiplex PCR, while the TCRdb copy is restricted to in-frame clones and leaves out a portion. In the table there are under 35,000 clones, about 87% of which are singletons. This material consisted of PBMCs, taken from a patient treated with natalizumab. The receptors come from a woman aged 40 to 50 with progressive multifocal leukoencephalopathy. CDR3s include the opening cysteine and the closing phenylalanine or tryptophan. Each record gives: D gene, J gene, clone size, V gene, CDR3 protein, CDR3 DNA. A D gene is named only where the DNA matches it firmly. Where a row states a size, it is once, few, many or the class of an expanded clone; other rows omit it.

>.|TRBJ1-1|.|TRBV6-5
CASRADTGFFF
TGTGCCAGCAGGGCTGACACGGGATTTTTCTTT
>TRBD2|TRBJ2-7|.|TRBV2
CASSESVRGAEQYF
TGTGCCAGCAGTGAATCGGTGCGGGGGGCCGAGCAGTACTTC
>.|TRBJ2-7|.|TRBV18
CASSGGGDEQYF
TGTGCCAGCTCAGGGGGAGGAGACGAGCAGTACTTC
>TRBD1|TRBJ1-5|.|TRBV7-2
CASSPGQGSNQPQHF
TGTGCCAGCAGCCCGGGACAGGGTAGCAATCAGCCCCAGCATTTT
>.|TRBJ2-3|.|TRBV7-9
CASRLLSSTDTQYF
TGTGCCAGCAGGTTGCTCTCTAGCACAGATACGCAGTATTTT
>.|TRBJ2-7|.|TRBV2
CASSEARGGEAYEQYF
TGTGCCAGCAGTGAAGCGCGAGGAGGGGAGGCGTACGAGCAGTACTTC
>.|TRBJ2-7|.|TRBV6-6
CASKGNVDEQYF
TGTGCCAGCAAGGGGAATGTCGACGAGCAGTACTTC
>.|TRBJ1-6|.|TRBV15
CATSRVSGGFYNSPLHF
TGTGCCACCAGCAGAGTATCCGGGGGCTTTTATAATTCACCCCTCCACTTT
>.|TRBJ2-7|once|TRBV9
CASSVGGDSYEQYF
TGTGCCAGCAGCGTAGGGGGCGATTCCTACGAGCAGTACTTC
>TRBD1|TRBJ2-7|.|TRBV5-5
CASTRDRPYEQYF
TGTGCCAGCACCCGGGACAGACCCTACGAGCAGTACTTC
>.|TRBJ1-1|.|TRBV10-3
CATSGGNTEAFF
TGTGCCACCTCCGGGGGGAACACTGAAGCTTTCTTT
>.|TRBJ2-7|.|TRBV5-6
CASTYGTEAMEQYF
TGTGCCAGCACCTACGGGACCGAGGCTATGGAGCAGTACTTC
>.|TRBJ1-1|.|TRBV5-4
CASSLGGAGVNTEAFF
TGTGCCAGCAGCTTGGGGGGAGCAGGGGTTAACACTGAAGCTTTCTTT
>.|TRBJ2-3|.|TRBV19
CASTGQASTDTQYF
TGTGCCAGTACAGGCCAGGCTAGCACAGATACGCAGTATTTT
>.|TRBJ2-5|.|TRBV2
CASSEDTGARETQYF
TGTGCCAGCAGTGAAGATACGGGGGCGAGGGAGACCCAGTACTTC
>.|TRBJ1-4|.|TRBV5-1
CASCRGVSNEKLFF
TGCGCCAGCTGCCGGGGGGTCAGCAATGAAAAACTGTTTTTT
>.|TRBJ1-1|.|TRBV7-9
CASSLAANTEAFF
TGTGCCAGCAGCCTGGCAGCGAACACTGAAGCTTTCTTT
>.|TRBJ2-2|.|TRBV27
CASSLSWNTGELFF
TGTGCCAGCAGTTTATCCTGGAACACCGGGGAGCTGTTTTTT
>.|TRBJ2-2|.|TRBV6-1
CASRQASFTGELFF
TGTGCCAGCAGGCAGGCAAGTTTCACCGGGGAGCTGTTTTTT
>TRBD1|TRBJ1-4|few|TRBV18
CASSQGANEKLFF
TGTGCCAGCTCACAGGGGGCGAATGAAAAACTGTTTTTT
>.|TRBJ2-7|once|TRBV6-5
CASRLDSRPSYEQYF
TGTGCCAGCAGACTCGACAGTCGCCCATCCTACGAGCAGTACTTC
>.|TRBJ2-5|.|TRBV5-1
CASSSQETQYF
TGCGCCAGCAGCTCCCAAGAGACCCAGTACTTC
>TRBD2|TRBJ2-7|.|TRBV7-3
CASSPRGGRASEQYF
TGTGCCAGCAGCCCCAGGGGCGGGAGGGCCTCCGAGCAGTACTTC
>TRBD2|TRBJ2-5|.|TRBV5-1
CASSLDGGAEETQYF
TGCGCCAGCAGCTTGGACGGGGGGGCCGAGGAGACCCAGTACTTC
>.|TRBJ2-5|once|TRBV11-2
CASSLDNLNQETQYF
TGTGCCAGCAGCTTAGATAATCTCAACCAGGAGACCCAGTACTTC
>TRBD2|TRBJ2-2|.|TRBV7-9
CASSPGTSVTNTGELFF
TGTGCCAGCAGCCCAGGGACTAGCGTAACGAACACCGGGGAGCTGTTTTTT
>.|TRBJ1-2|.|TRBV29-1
CSVEGAQGDYGYTF
TGCAGCGTTGAAGGAGCCCAAGGGGACTATGGCTACACCTTC
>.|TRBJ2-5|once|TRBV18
CASSPGMGDETQYF
TGTGCCAGCTCACCCGGTATGGGGGACGAGACCCAGTACTTC
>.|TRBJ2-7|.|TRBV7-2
CASSRRLRDYEQYF
TGTGCCAGCAGCCGTAGGTTACGGGACTACGAGCAGTACTTC
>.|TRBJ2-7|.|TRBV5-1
CASSLEGGSYEQYF
TGCGCCAGCAGCTTGGAGGGGGGTTCCTACGAGCAGTACTTC
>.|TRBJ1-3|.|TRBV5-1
CASQGSGNTIYF
TGCGCCAGCCAGGGGTCTGGAAACACCATATATTTT
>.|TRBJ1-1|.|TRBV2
CASSEMSPGIEAFF
TGTGCCAGCAGTGAAATGTCTCCGGGGATTGAAGCTTTCTTT
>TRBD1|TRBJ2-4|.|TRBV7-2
CASSLAGTGNAENIQYF
TGTGCCAGCAGCTTAGCGGGGACAGGGAATGCCGAAAACATTCAGTACTTC
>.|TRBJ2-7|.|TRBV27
CASSLGVYEQYF
TGTGCCAGCAGTTTGGGAGTCTACGAGCAGTACTTC
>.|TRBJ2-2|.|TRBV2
CASRETDIYYTGELFF
TGTGCCAGCAGGGAGACGGACATTTATTACACCGGGGAGCTGTTTTTT
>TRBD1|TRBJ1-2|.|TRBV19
CASSPEGGQYGYTF
TGTGCCAGTAGCCCCGAAGGGGGACAGTATGGCTACACCTTC
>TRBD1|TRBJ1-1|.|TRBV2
CASRRRGLGQLNTEAFF
TGTGCCAGCAGACGCAGGGGATTGGGACAGCTGAACACTGAAGCTTTCTTT
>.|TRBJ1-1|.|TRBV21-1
CASNSQDRNTEAFF
TGTGCCAGCAACTCCCAAGACAGAAACACTGAAGCTTTCTTT
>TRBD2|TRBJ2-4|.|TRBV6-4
CASRLGLAPSNIQYF
TGTGCCAGCAGACTCGGACTAGCCCCATCAAACATTCAGTACTTC
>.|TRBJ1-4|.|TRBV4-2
CASSQEPEKLFF
TGTGCCAGCAGCCAAGAGCCTGAAAAACTGTTTTTT
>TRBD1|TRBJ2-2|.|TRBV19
CASSPRTGRSTGELFF
TGTGCCAGTAGTCCCCGGACAGGGCGGTCCACCGGGGAGCTGTTTTTT
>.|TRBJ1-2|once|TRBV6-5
CASSYSKGGSNYGYTF
TGTGCCAGCAGTTACTCGAAGGGCGGCTCTAACTATGGCTACACCTTC
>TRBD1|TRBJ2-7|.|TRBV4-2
CASSLEIRDSYEQYF
TGTGCCAGCAGCCTCGAAATCCGGGACAGCTACGAGCAGTACTTC
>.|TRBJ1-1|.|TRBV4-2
CASSREGMNTEAFF
TGTGCCAGCTCCAGGGAGGGAATGAACACTGAAGCTTTCTTT
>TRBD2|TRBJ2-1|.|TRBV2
CASSEYLAGGPGEQFF
TGTGCCAGCAGTGAATACTTAGCGGGGGGGCCGGGTGAGCAGTTCTTC
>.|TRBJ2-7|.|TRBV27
CASSLRAYYEQYF
TGTGCCAGCAGTTTGCGGGCCTACTACGAGCAGTACTTC
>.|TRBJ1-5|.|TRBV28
CASSLDGEYSNQPQHF
TGTGCCAGCAGCCTGGACGGGGAATATAGCAATCAGCCCCAGCATTTT
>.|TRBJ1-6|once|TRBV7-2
CASSFGVEGSPLHF
TGTGCCAGCAGCTTCGGAGTTGAGGGTTCACCCCTCCACTTT
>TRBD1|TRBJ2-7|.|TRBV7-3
CASSLDRAGEQYF
TGTGCCAGCAGCTTAGACAGGGCAGGCGAGCAGTACTTC
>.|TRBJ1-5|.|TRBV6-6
CASSLAGQPQHF
TGTGCCAGCAGCCTAGCCGGGCAGCCCCAGCATTTT
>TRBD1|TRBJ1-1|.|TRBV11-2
CASSWTGNTEAFF
TGTGCCAGCAGCTGGACAGGGAACACTGAAGCTTTCTTT
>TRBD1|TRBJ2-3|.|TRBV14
CASSHITGTGPTDTQYF
TGTGCCAGCAGCCACATCACAGGGACAGGGCCCACAGATACGCAGTATTTT
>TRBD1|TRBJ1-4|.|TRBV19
CASSVQGATNEKLFF
TGTGCCAGTAGTGTCCAGGGGGCTACTAATGAAAAACTGTTTTTT
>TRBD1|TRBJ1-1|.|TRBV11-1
CASTLGQIMNTEAFF
TGTGCCAGCACCCTGGGACAGATCATGAACACTGAAGCTTTCTTT
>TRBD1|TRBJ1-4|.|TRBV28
CASSLLTGTNEKLFF
TGTGCCAGCAGTTTATTGACAGGGACTAATGAAAAACTGTTTTTT
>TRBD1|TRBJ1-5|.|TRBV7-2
CASSLGDRGPNQPQHF
TGTGCCAGCAGCTTAGGGGACAGGGGGCCCAATCAGCCCCAGCATTTT
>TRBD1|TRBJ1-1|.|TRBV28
CASSFGQGARDTEAFF
TGTGCCAGCAGTTTTGGGCAGGGGGCGCGTGACACTGAAGCTTTCTTT